This is a list of T cell receptor beta chains from one sample in a study of shared clonotypes between healthy human individuals. This table comes from immunoSEQ multiplex PCR, and its TCRdb copy is limited to in-frame clones, with some not included. The sample has a few million clones, around nine tenths seen once. The sample comprised naive CD4+ T cells sorted from blood. The receptors shown here come from a man younger than 35 in good health. The CDR3 runs from the conserved cysteine through the conserved F or W. A D gene is named only where the DNA matches it firmly. Size tells how often a clone was seen (once, few, many) or the class of an expanded clone, and some rows leave it out.

once	TRBV10-2	TRBJ2-3	TRBD2	CASSESGTSFSLTDTQYF	TGCGCCAGCAGTGAGTCCGGGACTAGCTTCTCTCTCACAGATACGCAGTATTTT
-	TRBV16	TRBJ1-1	TRBD1	CASSQTGTGSTEAFF	TGTGCCAGCAGCCAAACCGGGACAGGGAGCACTGAAGCTTTCTTT
-	TRBV14	TRBJ2-7	-	CASSQDWAETYEQYF	TGTGCCAGCAGCCAAGACTGGGCTGAGACCTACGAGCAGTACTTC
-	TRBV18	TRBJ1-5	TRBD1	CASSPGTGGTNQPQHF	TGTGCCAGCTCACCCGGGACAGGGGGGACCAATCAGCCCCAGCATTTT
-	TRBV28	TRBJ1-1	-	CASSSPAGEGTEAFF	TGTGCCAGCAGTTCACCCGCAGGAGAGGGCACTGAAGCTTTCTTT
-	TRBV6-5	TRBJ1-6	TRBD1	CASSGQGNSPLHF	TGTGCCAGCAGTGGACAGGGTAATTCACCCCTCCACTTT
-	TRBV7-8	TRBJ2-7	-	CASSSAYEQYF	TGTGCCAGCAGCTCTGCTTACGAGCAGTACTTC
-	TRBV18	TRBJ2-7	TRBD2	CASSPPFGTSGYEQYF	TGTGCCAGCTCACCACCGTTCGGGACTAGCGGGTACGAGCAGTACTTC
few	TRBV2	TRBJ1-1	-	CASMWRGNTEAFF	TGTGCCAGCATGTGGAGGGGGAACACTGAAGCTTTCTTT
-	TRBV2	TRBJ2-5	-	CASSEEEGVGETQYF	TGTGCCAGCAGTGAGGAGGAGGGGGTTGGGGAGACCCAGTACTTC
-	TRBV6-6	TRBJ2-7	TRBD2	CASTLAASSYEQYF	TGTGCCAGCACCCTAGCGGCAAGCTCCTACGAGCAGTACTTC
-	TRBV5-1	TRBJ2-2	-	CASSTTGAPVGELFF	TGCGCCAGCAGTACAACGGGGGCCCCCGTGGGGGAGCTGTTTTTT
-	TRBV5-1	TRBJ2-5	TRBD2	CASSLAGGGQETQYF	TGCGCCAGCAGCTTGGCCGGGGGAGGGCAAGAGACCCAGTACTTC
-	TRBV6-5	TRBJ1-2	TRBD1	CASSQRDRPIYGYTF	TGTGCCAGCAGTCAACGGGACAGGCCAATCTATGGCTACACCTTC
-	TRBV4-1	TRBJ2-7	TRBD1	CASSQGDRSSYEQYF	TGCGCCAGCAGCCAGGGGGACAGGAGCTCCTACGAGCAGTACTTC
-	TRBV30	TRBJ2-5	-	CAWSSGSAPGETQYF	TGTGCCTGGAGTAGTGGATCGGCGCCAGGAGAGACCCAGTACTTC
-	TRBV7-8	TRBJ2-2	-	CASSLIQVSNTGELFF	TGTGCCAGCAGCTTAATACAGGTCTCGAACACCGGGGAGCTGTTTTTT
-	TRBV4-1	TRBJ2-5	TRBD2	CASRLAGGETQYF	TGCGCCAGCAGGTTAGCGGGAGGCGAGACCCAGTACTTC
-	TRBV18	TRBJ1-1	-	CASSPLEAGTEAFF	TGTGCCAGCTCACCACTAGAAGCGGGCACTGAAGCTTTCTTT
-	TRBV7-6	TRBJ1-2	-	CASSPADHGYTF	TGTGCCAGCAGCCCGGCGGACCATGGCTACACCTTC
once	TRBV6-5	TRBJ2-7	TRBD1	CAITSQGQEDEQYF	TGTGCCATCACTAGCCAGGGACAGGAAGACGAGCAGTACTTC
-	TRBV18	TRBJ1-1	-	CASSPVNQNTEAFF	TGTGCCAGCTCACCGGTGAACCAGAACACTGAAGCTTTCTTT
-	TRBV5-5	TRBJ2-2	-	CASSSTGTSNTGELFF	TGTGCCAGCAGCTCAACCGGGACCTCGAACACCGGGGAGCTGTTTTTT
-	TRBV6-5	TRBJ2-3	-	CASRLADTQYF	TGTGCCAGCAGGCTAGCAGATACGCAGTATTTT
-	TRBV7-2	TRBJ2-7	TRBD2	CASSTGTSGRALDEQYF	TGTGCCAGCAGCACCGGGACTAGCGGGAGGGCCCTCGACGAGCAGTACTTC
-	TRBV5-8	TRBJ2-3	-	CASSFRWGRGTDTQYF	TGTGCCAGCAGCTTTCGATGGGGAAGGGGCACAGATACGCAGTATTTT